One sample yielded the 3 T cell receptor beta chains listed below, sequenced in a study of blood T cell repertoires in COVID-19 (dated by TCRdb to about 2020). The library came from the immunoSEQ multiplex PCR assay. Drawn from immuneACCESS, this table holds only the in-frame rearrangements with V and J called that TCRdb kept. Clones are partly lost; checked studies trace under half to an unresolved V gene and leave the rest unexplained. The sample profile shows approximately 450,000 clones; around 87% of them were found once. Roughly 1.1% of the sample rests with the top ten. The specimen sequenced was PBMCs or T cells enriched from blood (not recorded which). The receptors come from a man aged 25 to 40 who had recovered from COVID-19.

The chain carries TRBV6-5 and TRBJ1-5; D might be TRBD1 (6 bases). CDR3 size: 12 residues. Germline V gene lookup returns CDR1 MNHEY and CDR2 SVGAGI. Trimming removed 10 bases from V and 6 bases from J, with 13 bases in between. CDR3: CATFGGRQPQHF. CDR3 sequence (DNA): TGTGCCACCTTCGGGGGGCGTCAGCCCCAGCATTTT.

The J gene is TRBJ1-2, the V gene TRBV11-2; the D gene is possibly TRBD1 (6 bases). Trimming left V 1 base short and J 8 bases short, with 17 bases between. The CDR3 contains 15 residues. The germline V gene has CDR1 SGHAT and CDR2 FQNNGV. The CDR3 DNA is TGTGCCAGCAGCTTAGCCGGACTGGGGGCCGGGGGCTACACCTTC. Amino acids: CASSLAGLGAGGYTF.

This chain connects TRBV2 to TRBJ2-7, with D uncertain. CDR1 and CDR2 from the germline V gene are SNHLY and FYNNEI. CDR3 length: 13 residues. V shed 6 bases and J shed 1 base, with 10 bases lying between them. The chain's CDR3 is CASRWVESYEQYF. The CDR3 region has the DNA TGTGCCAGCAGGTGGGTGGAGTCCTACGAGCAGTACTTC.